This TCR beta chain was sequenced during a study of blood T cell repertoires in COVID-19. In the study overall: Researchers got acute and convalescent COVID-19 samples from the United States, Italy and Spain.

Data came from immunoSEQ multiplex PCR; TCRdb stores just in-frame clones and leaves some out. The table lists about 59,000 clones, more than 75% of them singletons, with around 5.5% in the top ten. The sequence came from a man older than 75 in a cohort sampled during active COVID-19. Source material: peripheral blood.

CDR3 protein: CASSPGTGGEQYF. DNA of the CDR3: TGTGCCAGCAGCCCCGGGACAGGGGGAGAGCAGTACTTC. The J gene is TRBJ2-7, the V gene TRBV7-3; 11 bases align to TRBD1. The J segment lost 7 bases and the V segment lost 5 bases, leaving 4 bases of the junction unmatched. This CDR3 region has 13 residues. The germline gives CDR1 SGHTA, CDR2 FQGTGA.